This TCR beta chain was documented in a study of CD8 T cells in Susac syndrome. Overall study results and limits: The study recognized that its TCR sequencing and HLA analysis covered a relatively small number of individuals.

The sequenced target, TCR beta, came from blood CD8+ and CD4+ T cells. The multiple sclerosis controls, all treatment-naive patients, had relapsing-remitting disease that was stable or active. Worth noting for this clonotype: Its antigen is not known.

Random hexamers served to reverse transcribe roughly 0.5 to 1 ug RNA. MiXCR was run by TCRdb on the immunoSEQ multiplex PCR reads, yielding one entry per CDR3 protein. The sample contains about 250,000 distinct CDR3 sequences, about 94% of which appear only once. Trimming cost V 6 bases and J 4 bases; bases outside gene matches: 12. The CDR3 length is 17 residues. Germline V gene data show CDR1 as KGHDR and CDR2 as SFDVKD. Sequencing input: CD4+ T cells from PBMCs. This receptor was obtained from a human donor with multiple sclerosis. The chain joins TRBV24-1 to TRBJ2-3; 10 positions agree with TRBD1. The CDR3 region has the DNA TGTGCCACCAGTCCGACAGGGGGCCTCGACCTAGCAGATACGCAGTATTTT. As protein: CATSPTGGLDLADTQYF.